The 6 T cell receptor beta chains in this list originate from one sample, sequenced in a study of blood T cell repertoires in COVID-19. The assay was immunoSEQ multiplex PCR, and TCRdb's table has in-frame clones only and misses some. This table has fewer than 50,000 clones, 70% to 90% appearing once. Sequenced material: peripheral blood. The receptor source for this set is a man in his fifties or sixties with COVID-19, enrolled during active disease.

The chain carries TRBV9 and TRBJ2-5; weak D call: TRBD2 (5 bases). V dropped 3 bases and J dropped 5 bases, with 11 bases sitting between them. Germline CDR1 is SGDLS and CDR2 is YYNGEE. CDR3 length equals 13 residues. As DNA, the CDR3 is TGTGCCAGCAGCGGGGGAGATGGTGAGACCCAGTACTTC. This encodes CASSGGDGETQYF.

DNA of the CDR3: TGTGCCAGCAGCTTAGATCTATGGCAGGGGGTCTACTACGAGCAGTACTTC. It is translated as CASSLDLWQGVYYEQYF. The genes are TRBV11-2 and TRBJ2-7; 7 bases are a match to TRBD1. The length of the CDR3 is 17 residues. V was pared by 0 bases and J by 3 bases, with 11 bases of the junction left unmatched. Germline CDR1 reads SGHAT; CDR2 reads FQNNGV. Full variable domain (missing parts from reference TRBV11-2 and TRBJ2-7): EAGVAQSPRYKIIEKRQSVAFWCNPISGHATLYWYQQILGQGPKLLIQFQNNGVVDDSQLPKDRFSAERLKGVDSTLKIQPAKLEDSAVYLCASSLDLWQGVYYEQYFGPGTRLTVT.

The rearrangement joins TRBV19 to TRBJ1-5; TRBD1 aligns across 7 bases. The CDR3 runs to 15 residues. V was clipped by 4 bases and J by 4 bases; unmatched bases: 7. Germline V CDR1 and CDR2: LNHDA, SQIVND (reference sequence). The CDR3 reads CASSTPLQGNQPQHF. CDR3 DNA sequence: TGTGCCAGTAGTACGCCCCTACAGGGGAATCAGCCCCAGCATTTT.

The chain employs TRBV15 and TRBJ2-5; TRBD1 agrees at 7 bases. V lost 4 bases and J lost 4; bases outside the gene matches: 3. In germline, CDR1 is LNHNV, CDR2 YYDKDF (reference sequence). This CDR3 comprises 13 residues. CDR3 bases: TGTGCCACCAGCACCGACAGGGTAGAGACCCAGTACTTC. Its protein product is CATSTDRVETQYF.

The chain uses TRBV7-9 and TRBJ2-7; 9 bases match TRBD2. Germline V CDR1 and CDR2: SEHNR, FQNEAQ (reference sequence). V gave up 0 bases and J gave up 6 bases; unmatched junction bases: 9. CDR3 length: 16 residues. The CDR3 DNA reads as TGTGCCAGCAGCTTAGCGGGTAGCGGGAGAGTAAGCGAGCAGTACTTC. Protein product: CASSLAGSGRVSEQYF.

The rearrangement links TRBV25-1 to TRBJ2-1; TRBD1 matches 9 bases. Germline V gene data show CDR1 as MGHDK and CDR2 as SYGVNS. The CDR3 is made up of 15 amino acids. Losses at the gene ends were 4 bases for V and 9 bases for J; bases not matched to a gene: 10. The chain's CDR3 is CASSGSWDRDAEQFF. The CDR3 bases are TGTGCCAGCAGTGGGAGTTGGGACAGGGATGCTGAGCAGTTCTTC.